Below are 10 T cell receptor beta chains sequenced from a single sample in a study of early T cells in non-severe SARS-CoV-2 infection. MiXCR was run by TCRdb on the 5' RACE reads, yielding one entry per CDR3 protein. The data show some 25,000 distinct CDR3 sequences, 4.3% seen once. Source material: whole blood. These receptors were obtained from an adult who was a healthcare worker with PCR-confirmed SARS-CoV-2 infection or an uninfected control (not recorded which).

In this sample, this clonotype turned up a few times. The chain employs TRBV18 and TRBJ2-1; TRBD2 matches at 8 bases. The CDR3 totals 18 residues. Germline V gene lookup returns CDR1 KGHSH and CDR2 LQKENI. J gave up 5 bases and V 2 bases, and 14 bases lay outside the gene matches. The CDR3 coding sequence is TGTGCCAGCTCACCATCTAGCGGGCTGATCCTTCAAGACAATGAGCAGTTCTTC. This codes for CASSPSSGLILQDNEQFF.

At least ten counts were recorded for this clonotype. CDR3 in DNA: TGTGCCACCTTACCAGGACTCGCTGTGGGAGAGCAGTTCTTC. Translation: CATLPGLAVGEQFF. V gene TRBV6-5 combines with J gene TRBJ2-1; perhaps TRBD2 as D (5 bases). The length of the CDR3 is 14 residues. Trimming took 10 bases from V and 10 from J, leaving 23 bases between them. Germline CDR1 MNHEY, CDR2 SVGAGI.

This clonotype appeared many times. The rearrangement joins TRBV24-1 to TRBJ2-1, with 11 bases that match TRBD2. Germline-derived CDR1 and CDR2 are KGHDR and SFDVKD. The CDR3 sequence is 15 residues long. The ends lost 5 bases at V and 6 bases at J; junction bases unmatched: 5. CDR3 nucleotide sequence: TGTGCCACCAGTGCTCTAGCGGGGGGACCCAATGAGCAGTTCTTC. Encoded protein: CATSALAGGPNEQFF.

Regarding this clonotype: Just one base apart from a much larger clone, this may be a read error. The chain uses TRBV20-1 and TRBJ1-3; D is unresolved. The germline V gene has CDR1 DFQATT and CDR2 SNEGSKA (reference sequence). This CDR3 comprises 15 residues. The CDR3 region is CSARDQPLRGNTIFF. The CDR3 bases are TGCAGTGCTAGAGACCAGCCTCTGCGGGGAAACACCATATTTTTT.

This clonotype was seen repeatedly, ten times or more. The chain employs TRBV20-1 and TRBJ2-2, with 8 nucleotides matching TRBD2. J lost 4 bases, V lost 2 bases, and 9 bases had no gene match. This CDR3 comprises 16 residues. Germline V gene data show CDR1 as DFQATT and CDR2 as SNEGSKA (reference sequence). The CDR3 nucleotides are TGCAGTGCTAGAACCCCAACTAGCGGTTCCACCGGGGAGCTGTTTTTT. This codes for CSARTPTSGSTGELFF.

By frequency in the sample, this clonotype is medium-sized. This chain connects TRBV7-2 to TRBJ1-2; D uncertain. The germline V gene encodes CDR1 SGHTA and CDR2 FQGNSA. The CDR3 runs to 12 residues. V gave up 5 bases and J gave up 2 bases, with 6 bases separating them. CDR3 in DNA: TGTGCCAGCAGCCAGCTGAACTATGGCTACACCTTC. Its translation: CASSQLNYGYTF.

This clonotype was counted at least ten times. V usage is TRBV4-2 and J usage is TRBJ2-1; 9 bases map to TRBD2. Per the germline V gene, CDR1 is LGHNA and CDR2 is YNFKEQ. Trimming took 2 bases from V and 5 from J; bases not matched to a gene: 7. This CDR3 comprises 16 residues. CDR3 residues: CASSQTGTSSNNEQFF. CDR3 in DNA: TGTGCCAGCAGCCAAACCGGGACTAGCTCAAACAATGAGCAGTTCTTC.

CDR3 in DNA: TGTGCCAGCAGCTTAAGCGCTTCCACAGATACGCAGTATTTT. Protein product: CASSLSASTDTQYF. The J gene is TRBJ2-3, the V gene TRBV11-2; D is ambiguous. Per germline, CDR1 SGHAT and CDR2 FQNNGV. The V end lost 2 bases, the J end lost 2 bases, and 8 bases lay between the germline ends. This CDR3 contains 14 residues.

For this clonotype: A clone one base away is much larger, so this may be a read error. The gene calls are TRBV4-3 and TRBJ2-3, with D unclear. Per germline, CDR1 LGHNA and CDR2 YSLEER. The CDR3 runs to 14 residues. The CDR3 region has the DNA TGCGCCAGCAGCCATGTAGGACCCACAGATAGGCAGTATTTT. Translation gives CASSHVGPTDRQYF.

This clonotype was seen repeatedly, ten times or more. V gene TRBV6-2 or TRBV6-3 combines with J gene TRBJ1-5; a possible D gene is TRBD1 (6 bases). Looked up from germline, CDR1 is MNHEY and CDR2 is SVGEGT. Trimming took 5 bases from V and 0 from J, leaving 11 bases between them. This CDR3 has 15 residues. The chain's CDR3 is CASSPDSPSNQPQHF. The DNA for the CDR3 is TGTGCCAGCAGTCCGGACAGCCCTAGCAATCAGCCCCAGCATTTT.